This TCR beta chain derives from a study of blood T cell repertoires in COVID-19. Study information: From T cells, B-cell-depleted T cells, or PBMCs came the material, which was cDNA or gDNA.

Across over 20 US areas, participants ranged in age from roughly 18 to 95 years. Cohort allocation depended upon clinical history that participants reported. Recovery among Cohort 3 donors was established by two negative PCRs, clearance, or symptom resolution. Profiling relied on immunoSEQ multiplex PCR, and the TCRdb table lists in-frame clones only, not all of them. Among more than 400,000 clones listed, about 92% were seen once. CDR1 LNHDA and CDR2 SQIVND come from the germline V gene (reference sequence). Between the trimmed V and J ends, which lost 5 bases and 1 base, there was a span of 12 bases. The CDR3 sequence is 14 residues long.

The chain uses TRBV19 and TRBJ2-7; unclear D gene. This sequence was found in a man aged 18 to 30 who had recovered from COVID-19. The sample taken for sequencing was PBMCs or T cells enriched from blood (not recorded which). CDR3 sequence reads: CASSLPRRSYEQYF. The CDR3 DNA follows: TGTGCCAGTAGTCTACCGCGCCGGTCCTACGAGCAGTACTTC. The entire variable domain, with the rest obtained from reference TRBV19 and TRBJ2-7, is as follows: DGGITQSPKYLFRKEGQNVTLSCEQNLNHDAMYWYRQDPGQGLRLIYYSQIVNDFQKGDIAEGYSVSREKKESFPLTVTSAQKNPTAFYLCASSLPRRSYEQYFGPGTRLTVT.